These 31 T cell receptor beta chains share one sample of origin, sequenced in a study of blood T cell repertoires in COVID-19. Using immunoSEQ multiplex PCR, the repertoire was profiled, and TCRdb retains in-frame clones only, with some absent. The sample carries 95,000 to 110,000 clones, around 90% recorded once. The material sequenced was peripheral blood. These receptors were obtained from a human donor in a cohort sampled during active COVID-19.

The V and J genes are TRBV5-4 and TRBJ1-1, with D tentatively TRBD1 (5 bases). CDR1 is SGHNT and CDR2 is YYREEE in the germline V gene (reference sequence). The CDR3 length is 13 residues. The V and J ends lost 6 bases and 0 bases respectively, with 9 bases between them. CDR3 sequence (DNA): TGTGCCAGCAATGGGGGGTTGAACACTGAAGCTTTCTTT. Encoded protein: CASNGGLNTEAFF. The whole variable domain, filled in from reference TRBV5-4 and TRBJ1-1, reads ETGVTQSPTHLIKTRGQQVTLRCSSQSGHNTVSWYQQALGQGPQFIFQYYREEENGRGNFPPRFSGLQFPNYSSELNVNALELDDSALYLCASNGGLNTEAFFGQGTRLTVV.

This CDR3 is CASSVGTGTEAFF. Here the CDR3 DNA reads TGTGCCAGCAGCGTAGGTACAGGCACTGAAGCTTTCTTT. This chain uses TRBV9 with TRBJ1-1; D is perhaps TRBD1 (5 bases). V was shortened by 0 bases and J by 4 bases, with 7 bases between the two germline ends. Germline assignment: CDR1 SGDLS and CDR2 YYNGEE. The CDR3 has 13 residues. The variable domain in full, with the rest retrieved from reference TRBV9 and TRBJ1-1, is DSGVTQTPKHLITATGQRVTLRCSPRSGDLSVYWYQQSLDQGLQFLIQYYNGEERAKGNILERFSAQQFPDLHSELNLSSLELGDSALYFCASSVGTGTEAFFGQGTRLTVV.

The gene calls are TRBV9 and TRBJ2-3; TRBD2 matches at 9 bases. This CDR3 contains 18 residues. Germline trimming cut 4 bases from V and 5 bases from J; bases unmatched to any gene: 17. CDR1 SGDLS and CDR2 YYNGEE come from the germline V gene. CDR3 in amino acids: CASSREHRASGAEDTQYF. DNA of the CDR3: TGTGCCAGCAGCCGGGAACATAGGGCTAGCGGGGCCGAAGATACGCAGTATTTT. Filled out from reference TRBV9 and TRBJ2-3, the complete variable domain reads DSGVTQTPKHLITATGQRVTLRCSPRSGDLSVYWYQQSLDQGLQFLIQYYNGEERAKGNILERFSAQQFPDLHSELNLSSLELGDSALYFCASSREHRASGAEDTQYFGPGTRLTVL.

The V call is TRBV2, the J call TRBJ2-7; TRBD2 aligns across 8 bases. This CDR3 region has 15 residues. Germline V lookup: CDR1 SNHLY, CDR2 FYNNEI. J gave up 2 bases and V 4 bases, and 7 bases lay outside the gene matches. The CDR3 DNA follows: TGTGCCAGCAGTGGAGTAGCGGGAAGCGCCTACGAGCAGTACTTC. Its translation is CASSGVAGSAYEQYF.

The sample holds one count of this clone. J is TRBJ2-3 and V is TRBV6-2 or TRBV6-3, with 11 bases aligning to TRBD2. This CDR3 comprises 18 residues. Germline trimming cut 3 bases from V and 7 bases from J; bases unmatched to any gene: 15. Per germline, CDR1 MNHEY and CDR2 SVGEGT. The CDR3 sequence: CASSYMAGSGGAVNTQYF. The CDR3 DNA follows: TGTGCCAGCAGTTATATGGCAGGTAGCGGGGGGGCCGTGAATACGCAGTATTTT.

V gene TRBV25-1 combines with J gene TRBJ1-3; D is undetermined. The CDR3 length is 12 residues. Germline V gives CDR1 MGHDK, CDR2 SYGVNS. V shed 8 bases and J shed 4 bases, with 9 bases lying between them. CDR3 DNA: TGTGCCAGCGGCTGGTCGGGAAACACCATATATTTT. The encoded protein is CASGWSGNTIYF. Full variable domain (rest looked up from reference TRBV25-1 and TRBJ1-3): EADIYQTPRYLVIGTGKKITLECSQTMGHDKMYWYQQDPGMELHLIHYSYGVNSTEKGDLSSESTVSRIRTEHFPLTLESARPSHTSQYLCASGWSGNTIYFGEGSWLTVV.

This clone turned up a few times. The V and J genes are TRBV7-9 and TRBJ2-7, with 9 bases that match TRBD1. The germline gives CDR1 SEHNR, CDR2 FQNEAQ (reference sequence). V shed 5 bases, J shed 3 bases, and the junction held 11 bases outside the gene matches. CDR3 length: 16 amino acids. CDR3 sequence: CASSPPSGTGNYEQYF. For the CDR3, the DNA is TGTGCCAGCAGCCCCCCATCCGGGACAGGGAACTACGAGCAGTACTTC.

This clone was picked up a small number of times. CDR3 amino acids: CASSVAGGGVTYNEQFF. In nucleotides, the CDR3 is TGTGCCAGCAGCGTAGCGGGGGGCGGGGTAACCTACAATGAGCAGTTCTTC. V usage is TRBV9 and J usage is TRBJ2-1, with D possibly being TRBD2 (7 bases). V was clipped by 0 bases and J by 2 bases, with 15 bases between them. The CDR3 is 17 amino acids. Germline V CDR1 and CDR2: SGDLS, YYNGEE.

This chain connects TRBV19 to TRBJ1-5; perhaps TRBD1 as D (6 bases). The V end was cut by 3 bases, the J end by 3 bases, with 9 bases between. The CDR3 loop spans 14 amino acids. In germline, CDR1 is LNHDA, CDR2 SQIVND (reference sequence). This CDR3 is CASSIEGVNQPQHF. The CDR3 bases are TGTGCCAGTAGTATTGAGGGGGTCAATCAGCCCCAGCATTTT.

The chain links TRBV2 to TRBJ1-1, with D hard to call. The CDR3 extends over 12 amino acids. V was trimmed by 4 bases and J by 5 bases, leaving 8 bases between them. CDR1 and CDR2 from the germline V gene are SNHLY and FYNNEI. In DNA form, the CDR3 reads TGTGCCAGCAGTGTAACCGGGACTGAAGCTTTCTTT. This sequence encodes CASSVTGTEAFF.

The J gene is TRBJ2-3, the V gene TRBV4-1; D unresolved. Trimming took off 0 bases at V and 5 bases at J, with 6 bases between the two ends. The CDR3 spans 13 residues. From germline, CDR1 is MGHRA and CDR2 YSYEKL. CDR3 DNA: TGCGCCAGCAGCCAAGATTTTCGAGATACGCAGTATTTT. It specifies CASSQDFRDTQYF.

The CDR3 coding sequence is TGTGCCAGCAGTCCGGACAGAGGGGATAGGGCCCAGTACTTC. Translation: CASSPDRGDRAQYF. The gene calls are TRBV27 and TRBJ2-5, with D maybe TRBD1 (6 bases). Germline V gene lookup returns CDR1 MNHEY and CDR2 SMNVEV (reference sequence). The germline V and J ends were trimmed by 5 bases and 9 bases, with 19 bases remaining between them. CDR3 length: 14 residues.

The V call is TRBV29-1, the J call TRBJ1-2; 7 nucleotides line up with TRBD1. The CDR3 is made up of 14 amino acids. The V segment lost 7 bases and the J segment 7 bases; nucleotides outside the gene matches: 15. CDR1 is SQVTM, CDR2 ANQGSEA, per germline. This CDR3 is CSATGQGQSSGYTF. For the CDR3, the DNA is TGCAGCGCCACAGGCCAGGGACAGTCTTCTGGCTACACCTTC.

J is TRBJ2-3 and V is TRBV7-2, with TRBD2 matching 7 bases. Germline loops: CDR1 SGHTA, CDR2 FQGNSA. The CDR3 consists of 15 residues. V dropped 5 bases and J dropped 6; count of bases not matched to a gene: 11. As DNA, the CDR3 is TGTGCCAGCAGCGAGACGGCGGGGGAATGGGATACGCAGTATTTT. It encodes CASSETAGEWDTQYF.

This rearrangement joins TRBV9 to TRBJ1-2, with 7 bases aligning to TRBD1. The CDR3 has 13 residues. Looked up from germline, CDR1 is SGDLS and CDR2 is YYNGEE. V lost 4 bases to trimming and J lost 2 bases; unmatched junction nucleotides: 2. In DNA form, the CDR3 reads TGTGCCAGCAGCAAGACAGGGAACTATGGCTACACCTTC. Amino acids: CASSKTGNYGYTF.

The chain is built from TRBV4-2 and TRBJ2-5; TRBD2 matches at 16 bases. Trimming removed 2 bases from V and 5 bases from J; junction bases left unmatched: 5. Germline-derived CDR1 and CDR2 are LGHNA and YNFKEQ. The CDR3 extends over 17 amino acids. The DNA for the CDR3 is TGTGCCAGCAGCCAACCGGGACTAGCGGGGGGGGAGGAGACCCAGTACTTC. Its translation is CASSQPGLAGGEETQYF.

The chain uses TRBV27 and TRBJ1-5; TRBD1 might be the D (5 bases). V was clipped by 4 bases and J by 1 base, with 8 bases between them. The CDR3 runs to 14 residues. In germline, CDR1 is MNHEY, CDR2 SMNVEV (reference sequence). The CDR3 coding sequence is TGTGCCAGCAGTTACGCAGGGAGCAATCAGCCCCAGCATTTT. It specifies CASSYAGSNQPQHF.

The chain links TRBV6-5 to TRBJ2-7; 10 bases are a match to TRBD2. The CDR3 runs 13 residues. Germline CDR1 reads MNHEY; CDR2 reads SVGAGI. V dropped 6 bases and J dropped 5; count of bases not matched to a gene: 4. CDR3 loop: CASSRGLANEQYF. The CDR3 nucleotides read TGTGCCAGCAGCCGGGGACTAGCGAACGAGCAGTACTTC.

The chain uses TRBV3-1 (or the pseudogene TRBV3-2) and TRBJ2-7; 10 positions match TRBD2. This CDR3 contains 15 residues. V shed 2 bases, J shed 5 bases, and the junction held 6 bases outside the gene matches. Germline V gene lookup returns CDR1 LGHDT and CDR2 YNNKEL (reference sequence). Here the CDR3 reads CASSQHERGGHEQYF. DNA for the CDR3: TGTGCCAGCAGCCAACACGAGCGGGGGGGCCACGAGCAGTACTTC.

The rearrangement uses TRBV4-1 and TRBJ2-1, with D perhaps matching TRBD1 (6 bases). Germline CDR1 reads MGHRA; CDR2 reads YSYEKL. CDR3 length: 16 amino acids. V was pared by 0 bases and J by 3 bases, with 12 bases between. The CDR3 is CASSQDPGHSYNEQFF. The CDR3 DNA sequence: TGCGCCAGCAGCCAAGACCCGGGACATAGCTACAATGAGCAGTTCTTC.

This clone was found once. The chain has TRBV28 and TRBJ1-5; TRBD1 is a possible D gene (6 bases). Looked up from germline, CDR1 is MDHEN and CDR2 is SYDVKM. CDR3 length: 18 residues. Trimming stripped 10 bases from V and 5 bases from J, with 30 bases between. CDR3 amino acids: CATHPPGGPSVWDQPQHF. In nucleotides, the CDR3 is TGTGCCACACACCCTCCGGGGGGGCCCTCAGTATGGGATCAGCCCCAGCATTTT. The variable domain in full, with the rest retrieved from reference TRBV28 and TRBJ1-5, is DVKVTQSSRYLVKRTGEKVFLECVQDMDHENMFWYRQDPGLGLRLIYFSYDVKMKEKGDIPEGYSVSREKKERFSLILESASTNQTSMYLCATHPPGGPSVWDQPQHFGDGTRLSIL.

The genes are TRBV7-7 and TRBJ2-3; 14 bases fit TRBD2. The CDR3 is 18 residues long. V lost 5 bases and J lost 0; bases outside the gene matches: 7. Germline V gene lookup returns CDR1 SSHAT and CDR2 FNYEAQ (reference sequence). The CDR3 protein is CASSGGLAGVGSTDTQYF. DNA for the CDR3: TGTGCCAGCAGCGGGGGACTAGCGGGAGTAGGAAGCACAGATACGCAGTATTTT. Full variable domain (outside the CDR3, taken from reference TRBV7-7 and TRBJ2-3): GAGVSQSPRYKVTKRGQDVTLRCDPISSHATLYWYQQALGQGPEFLTYFNYEAQPDKSGLPSDRFSAERPEGSISTLTIQRTEQRDSAMYRCASSGGLAGVGSTDTQYFGPGTRLTVL.

This chain connects TRBV5-4 to TRBJ2-1; D unclear. CDR3 size: 12 residues. CDR1 and CDR2 (germline): SGHNT, YYREEE (reference sequence). The V and J ends lost 0 bases and 12 bases respectively, with 10 bases between them. The CDR3 DNA is TGTGCCAGCAGCTTGGCCGAGTCGGGGCAGTTCTTC. Its translation is CASSLAESGQFF. The variable domain in full, completed from reference TRBV5-4 and TRBJ2-1, reads ETGVTQSPTHLIKTRGQQVTLRCSSQSGHNTVSWYQQALGQGPQFIFQYYREEENGRGNFPPRFSGLQFPNYSSELNVNALELDDSALYLCASSLAESGQFFGPGTRLTVL.

The chain couples TRBV5-8 to TRBJ2-3; TRBD2 agrees at 12 bases. Germline assignment: CDR1 SGHTS and CDR2 YDEGEE. The CDR3 has 16 amino acids. The trim removed 0 bases at V and 4 bases at J, leaving 3 bases unmatched. This CDR3 is CASSLETSGSADTQYF. The CDR3 DNA reads as TGTGCCAGCAGCTTGGAGACTAGCGGGAGCGCAGATACGCAGTATTTT.

The rearrangement links TRBV5-4 to TRBJ2-2; TRBD1 aligns across 7 bases. V gave up 4 bases and J gave up 6 bases; unmatched junction bases: 3. There are 13 residues in the CDR3. CDR1 is SGHNT, CDR2 YYREEE, per germline (reference sequence). CDR3 protein: CASSIGGPGELFF. The CDR3 DNA reads TGTGCCAGCAGCATAGGGGGCCCCGGGGAGCTGTTTTTT.

V is TRBV10-3 and J is TRBJ1-2; TRBD1 agrees at 8 bases. From germline, CDR1 is ENHRY and CDR2 SYGVKD. This CDR3 comprises 12 residues. Trimming removed 6 bases from V and 8 bases from J; junction bases left unmatched: 5. CDR3 nucleotide sequence: TGTGCCATCAGCCGCCAGGGGGCAGGCTACACCTTC. It codes for CAISRQGAGYTF.

The genes are TRBV6-5 and TRBJ2-1; the match to TRBD2 covers 13 bases. V lost 5 bases to trimming and J lost 7 bases; unmatched junction nucleotides: 5. The CDR3 contains 15 residues. CDR1 is MNHEY and CDR2 is SVGAGI in the germline V gene. CDR3 sequence (DNA): TGTGCCAGCAGTACCGGGACTAGCGGGAAGAATGAGCAGTTCTTC. This sequence encodes CASSTGTSGKNEQFF.

The chain recombines TRBV9 with TRBJ1-2; no definite D call. Trimming pared 0 bases from V and 3 bases from J, leaving 9 bases between. Per germline, CDR1 SGDLS and CDR2 YYNGEE. This CDR3 comprises 14 residues. The DNA for the CDR3 is TGTGCCAGCAGCGTAGATACCGGGGACTATGGCTACACCTTC. Protein product: CASSVDTGDYGYTF.

This clone was picked up a small number of times. The chain recombines TRBV5-1 with TRBJ2-2; the D gene is possibly TRBD2 (6 bases). Germline CDR1 reads SGHRS; CDR2 reads YFSETQ. This CDR3 region has 15 residues. V lost 1 base and J 4 bases, leaving 11 bases between the germline ends. The CDR3 here is CASSLLTSSTGELFF. The CDR3 nucleotides are TGCGCCAGCAGCTTGCTGACTAGTTCCACCGGGGAGCTGTTTTTT.

The chain uses TRBV14 and TRBJ2-2; 9 bases align to TRBD2. The trim removed 4 bases at V and 5 bases at J, leaving 8 bases unmatched. The germline CDR1 and CDR2 sequences are SGHDN and FVKESK. This CDR3 comprises 16 residues. The CDR3 protein is CASSRSGGRWTGELFF. In DNA form, the CDR3 reads TGTGCCAGCAGCCGAAGCGGGGGGCGGTGGACCGGGGAGCTGTTTTTT.

This clone was found a few times. J is TRBJ1-1 and V is TRBV7-9; D may be TRBD1 (5 bases). Trimming shortened V by 2 bases and J by 10 bases, and 8 bases separated the two germline ends. Germline CDR1 SEHNR, CDR2 FQNEAQ (reference sequence). The CDR3 is 11 residues long. The CDR3 protein is CASSLQGLAFF. CDR3 bases: TGTGCCAGCAGCTTACAGGGTTTAGCTTTCTTT.